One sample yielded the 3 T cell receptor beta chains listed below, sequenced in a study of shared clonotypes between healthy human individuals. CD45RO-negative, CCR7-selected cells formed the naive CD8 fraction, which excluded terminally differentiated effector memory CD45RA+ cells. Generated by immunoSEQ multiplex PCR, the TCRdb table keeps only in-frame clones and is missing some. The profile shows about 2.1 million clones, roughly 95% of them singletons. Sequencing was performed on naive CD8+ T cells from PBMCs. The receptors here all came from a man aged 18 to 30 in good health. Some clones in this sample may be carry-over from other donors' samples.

The CDR3 region has the DNA TGCAGCGTTGAGGGCGGCGGACCACCTAGCACAGATACGCAGTATTTT. As protein: CSVEGGGPPSTDTQYF. The chain couples TRBV29-1 to TRBJ2-3; D is ambiguous. The CDR3 runs 16 residues. Germline V CDR1 and CDR2: SQVTM, ANQGSEA. V lost 3 bases, J lost 0 bases, and 16 bases lay in between.

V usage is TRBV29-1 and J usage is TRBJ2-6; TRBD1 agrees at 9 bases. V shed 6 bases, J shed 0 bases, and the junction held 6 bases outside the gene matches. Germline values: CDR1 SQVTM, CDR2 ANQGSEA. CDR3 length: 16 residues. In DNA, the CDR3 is TGCAGCGTCACCGGGACAGGGATCTCTGGGGCCAACGTCCTGACTTTC. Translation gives CSVTGTGISGANVLTF.

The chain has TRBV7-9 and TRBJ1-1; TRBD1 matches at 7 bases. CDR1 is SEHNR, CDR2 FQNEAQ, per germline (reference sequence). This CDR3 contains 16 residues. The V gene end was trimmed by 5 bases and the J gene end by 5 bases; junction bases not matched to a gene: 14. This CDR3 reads CASSHRQGISLTEAFF. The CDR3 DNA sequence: TGTGCCAGCAGCCACAGACAGGGTATCAGCCTTACTGAAGCTTTCTTT.